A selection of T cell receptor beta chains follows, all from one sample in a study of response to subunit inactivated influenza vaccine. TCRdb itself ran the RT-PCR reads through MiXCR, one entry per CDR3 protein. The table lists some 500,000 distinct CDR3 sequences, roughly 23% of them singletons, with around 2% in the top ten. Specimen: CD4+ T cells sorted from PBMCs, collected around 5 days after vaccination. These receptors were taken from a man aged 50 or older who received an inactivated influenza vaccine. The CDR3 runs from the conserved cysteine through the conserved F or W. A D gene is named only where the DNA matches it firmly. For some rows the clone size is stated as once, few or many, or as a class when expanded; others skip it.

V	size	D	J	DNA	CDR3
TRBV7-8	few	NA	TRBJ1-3	TGTGCCAGCAGCTTAGGGGTAACGGATGGAAACACCATATATTTT	CASSLGVTDGNTIYF
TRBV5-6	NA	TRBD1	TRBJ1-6	TGTGCCAGCAGCTGGGGGACAGGTGATAATTCACCCCTCCACTTT	CASSWGTGDNSPLHF
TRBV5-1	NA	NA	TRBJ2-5	TGCGCCAGCAGCTTAGGGGGGGCCCGGGAGACCCAGTACTTC	CASSLGGARETQYF
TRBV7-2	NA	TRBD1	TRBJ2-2	TGTGCCAGCAGCTTGACAGGGGGGGTGACGGCCGGGGAGCTGTTTTTT	CASSLTGGVTAGELFF
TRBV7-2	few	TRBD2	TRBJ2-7	TGTGCCAGCAGCTACCGAGGTACCCAGGGCGGGAGCTACGAGCAGTACTTC	CASSYRGTQGGSYEQYF
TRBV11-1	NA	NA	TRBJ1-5	TGTGCCAGCAGCGACGCTCATCCTGGGGGGGCGGGTGACAATCAGCCCCAGCATTTT	CASSDAHPGGAGDNQPQHF
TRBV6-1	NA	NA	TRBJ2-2	TGTGCCAGCAGTCGGGGAGCGGGTGCGAACACCGGGGAGCTGTTTTTT	CASSRGAGANTGELFF
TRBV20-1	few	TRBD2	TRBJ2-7	TGCAGTGCTAGACGCTCGGGACTAGCGACGTTTTACGAGCAGTACTTC	CSARRSGLATFYEQYF
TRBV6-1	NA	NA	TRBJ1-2	TGTGCCAGCAGTCCTACCCCGGCAGACTATGGCTACACCTTC	CASSPTPADYGYTF
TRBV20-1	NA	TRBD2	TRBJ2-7	TGCAGTGCCCCGTCCCTAGCGGGAGAATACGAGCAGTACTTC	CSAPSLAGEYEQYF
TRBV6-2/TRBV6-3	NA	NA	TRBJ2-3	TGTGCCAGCAGCAACCTCCCGGGACTTTACACAGATACGCAGTATTTT	CASSNLPGLYTDTQYF
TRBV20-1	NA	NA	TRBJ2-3	TGCAGTGCTAGAGATCTCACGGAACCCACAGATACGCAGTATTTT	CSARDLTEPTDTQYF
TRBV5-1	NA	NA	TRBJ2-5	TGCGCCAGCAGCTTGTCAGTACCTCAAGAGACCCAGTACTTC	CASSLSVPQETQYF
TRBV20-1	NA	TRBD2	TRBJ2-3	TGCAGTGCTAGAGAGTGGGGGGAGGGCCGAGCAGATACGCAGTATTTT	CSAREWGEGRADTQYF
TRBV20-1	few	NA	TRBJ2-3	TGCAGTGCCGAACCGGGGCCCACAGATACGCAGTATTTT	CSAEPGPTDTQYF
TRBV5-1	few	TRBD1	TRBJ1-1	TGCGCCAGCAGCCTTGCGGGACAGATAAACGAAGCTTTCTTT	CASSLAGQINEAFF
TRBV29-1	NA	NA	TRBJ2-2	TGCAGCGTTCAAAGGGGCACCACCGGGGAGCTGTTTTTT	CSVQRGTTGELFF
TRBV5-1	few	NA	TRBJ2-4	TGCGCCAGCAGCCTCCTTCCTAGCCTTAGGGTACTCAAAAACATTCAGTACTTC	CASSLLPSLRVLKNIQYF
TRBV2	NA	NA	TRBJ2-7	TGTGCCAGCAGTGAAACGGTGGGACTCCCAAACTACGAGCAGTACTTC	CASSETVGLPNYEQYF
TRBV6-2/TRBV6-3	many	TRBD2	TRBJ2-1	TGTGCCAGCAGTTCAAATAGCGGGAGGGCCTTCTACAATGAGCAGTTCTTC	CASSSNSGRAFYNEQFF
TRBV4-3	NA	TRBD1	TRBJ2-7	TGCGCCAGCAGCCAGGAAAGGGGGCGCTACGAGCAGTACTTC	CASSQERGRYEQYF
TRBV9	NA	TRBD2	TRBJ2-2	TGTGCCAGCAGCGTGCAGAGGGGAATAGCGGGGGGTTACACCGGGGAGCTGTTTTTT	CASSVQRGIAGGYTGELFF
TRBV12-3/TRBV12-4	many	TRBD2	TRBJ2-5	TGTGCCAGCAGTTTGGGACTAGCGGAGACCCAGTACTTC	CASSLGLAETQYF
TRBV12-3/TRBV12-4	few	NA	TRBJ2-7	TGTGCCAGCAGGGGGGACAACTCCTACGAGCAGTACTTC	CASRGDNSYEQYF